These T cell receptor beta chains were read from a single sample in a study of T-cell reconstitution after alpha-beta-depleted transplantation in children. TCRdb analysed the PCR reads with MiXCR anew, one entry per CDR3 protein. The sample holds approximately 45,000 distinct CDR3 sequences; around 50% are singletons and the top ten take less than 45%. The sample in question was peripheral blood, obtained before TCRalphabeta/CD19-depleted stem cell transplant. The origin of the receptors is a boy less than two years old with SCID, due to receive a stem cell transplant. The CDR3 runs from the conserved cysteine through the conserved F or W. A D gene is named only where the DNA matches it firmly. A row's size may be missing; if present it is once, few, many or a size class.

D	V	size	J	DNA	CDR3
.	TRBV4-2	.	TRBJ1-4	TGTGCCAGCAGTCGGGGACCAACTAATGAAAAACTGTTTTTT	CASSRGPTNEKLFF
.	TRBV5-1	once	TRBJ2-6	TGCGCCAGCAGCTTGACCACCCCAGAACAGGATCAGGGGGCCAACGTCCTGACTTTC	CASSLTTPEQDQGANVLTF
.	TRBV5-1	few	TRBJ1-2	TGCGCCAGCAGCTTGGCGGCCAGCGGTGATGGCTACACCTTC	CASSLAASGDGYTF
.	TRBV7-9	.	TRBJ1-2	TGTGCCAGCAGCTTAAGTCTAGATGGCTACACCTTC	CASSLSLDGYTF
.	TRBV7-9	.	TRBJ1-1	TGTGCCAGCAGCTCGCCCGGGACTGAAGCTTTCTTT	CASSSPGTEAFF
TRBD2	TRBV18	few	TRBJ2-1	TGTGCCAGCTCACCCGGGGGGAGTAGGAACAATGAGCAGTTCTTC	CASSPGGSRNNEQFF
.	TRBV6-5	.	TRBJ2-3	TGTGCCAGCAGTCATCGACCAGGCGATTTCGACACAGATACGCAGTATTTT	CASSHRPGDFDTDTQYF
.	TRBV7-8	.	TRBJ1-2	TGTGCCAGCAGCTTAACGGGACTGCCGAACTATGGCTACACCTTC	CASSLTGLPNYGYTF
TRBD2	TRBV4-2	many	TRBJ2-3	TGTGCCAGCAGCCCGGGACTAGCGGGGGGCCCTAGCACAGATACGCAGTATTTT	CASSPGLAGGPSTDTQYF
TRBD1	TRBV6-1	.	TRBJ2-1	TGTGCCAGCAGGGGACCGGGACAGGGCTTCAATGAGCAGTTCTTC	CASRGPGQGFNEQFF
.	TRBV20-1	.	TRBJ1-2	TGCAGTGCGCATCCCCTCCATAACTATGGCTACACCTTC	CSAHPLHNYGYTF
.	TRBV25-1	.	TRBJ2-1	TGTGCCAGCAGTGAATTTGGACAGAAAGCCTACAATGAGCAGTTCTTC	CASSEFGQKAYNEQFF
TRBD1	TRBV18	.	TRBJ2-1	TGTGCCAGCTCAACAGAGACAGGGGGCTATAATGAGCAGTTCTTC	CASSTETGGYNEQFF
.	TRBV3-1	.	TRBJ2-7	TGTGCCAGCAGCCAAACGCACAGGGCCCAATACTACGAGCAGTACTTC	CASSQTHRAQYYEQYF
.	TRBV19	few	TRBJ2-1	TGTGCCAGTAGTACCCCGTCGGCCCAGGGGCTCGGTGAGCAGTTCTTC	CASSTPSAQGLGEQFF
TRBD2	TRBV20-1	few	TRBJ2-7	TGCAGTGCTAGACTAGCGGAACCCTACGAGCAGTACTTC	CSARLAEPYEQYF
TRBD1	TRBV27	medium-sized	TRBJ1-1	TGTGCCAGCAGGAGGACAGGTACGAACACTGAAGCTTTCTTT	CASRRTGTNTEAFF
.	TRBV2	once	TRBJ1-1	TGTGCCAGCAGAAGGGGGAAGAGCCTACCAGCAGCTTTCTTT	CASRRGKSLPAAFF
.	TRBV7-6	.	TRBJ1-5	TGTGCCAGCAGCCCTTGGGTCAATCAGCCCCAGCATTTT	CASSPWVNQPQHF
.	TRBV10-1	few	TRBJ2-7	TGCGCCAACCGACCAAAGGGGCATAGGGACGAGCAGTACTTC	CANRPKGHRDEQYF
.	TRBV29-1	few	TRBJ2-1	TGCAGCGTAGGGGGGTCTGAGCAGTTCTTC	CSVGGSEQFF
TRBD2	TRBV5-6	.	TRBJ2-7	TGTGCCAGCAGCTCTTACACCGGGACTAGCACCTACGAGCAGTACTTC	CASSSYTGTSTYEQYF
TRBD1	TRBV7-8	few	TRBJ1-2	TGTGCCAGCAGCTCCGGACAGGGAGGCTACACCTTC	CASSSGQGGYTF
TRBD1	TRBV5-5	.	TRBJ1-1	TGTGCCAGCAGAAAGGACAGGGGAGGGACTGAAGCTTTCTTT	CASRKDRGGTEAFF
.	TRBV5-1	few	TRBJ2-3	TGCGCCAGCAGCAACCGGGGCCTACTCACAGATACGCAGTATTTT	CASSNRGLLTDTQYF
.	TRBV12-3/TRBV12-4	few	TRBJ2-1	TGTGCCAGCAGTTTCGCCTTCCAAGGGGACTCCTACAATGAGCAGTTCTTC	CASSFAFQGDSYNEQFF
.	TRBV6-2/TRBV6-3	.	TRBJ2-2	TGTGCCAGCAGCCTGCTTGCTGACGGGGAGCTGTTTTTT	CASSLLADGELFF
.	TRBV5-1	many	TRBJ2-7	TGCGCCAGCAGCCGAACGCACAGGGACGCCGTGCACGAGCAGTACTTC	CASSRTHRDAVHEQYF
TRBD1	TRBV7-9	many	TRBJ2-1	TGTGCCGCCCATAGGGACAGGGAATTCAATGAGCAGTTCTTC	CAAHRDREFNEQFF
TRBD2	TRBV28	.	TRBJ2-7	TGTGCCAGCAGTCCCGCCGGAGCGGGGGGGCCAAGCTCCTACGAGCAGTACTTC	CASSPAGAGGPSSYEQYF
TRBD2	TRBV12-3/TRBV12-4	.	TRBJ2-1	TGTGCCAGCAGTACCTACGGACTAGGCTCCTACAATGAGCAGTTCTTC	CASSTYGLGSYNEQFF
.	TRBV7-2	.	TRBJ2-3	TGTGCCAGCGGGGGCCGGAGCACAGATACGCAGTTTTTT	CASGGRSTDTQFF
.	TRBV28	.	TRBJ2-3	TGTGCCAGCAGTTTAGCAGGAGGGGGCGTTACAGATACGCAGTATTTT	CASSLAGGGVTDTQYF
.	TRBV7-2	.	TRBJ2-7	TGTGCCAGCAGCACACTCGCAGGGGGGCTGAACGAGCAGTACTTC	CASSTLAGGLNEQYF
.	TRBV20-1	few	TRBJ2-7	TGCAGTGCTCCCCGACAGGACTACGAGCAGTACTTC	CSAPRQDYEQYF
.	TRBV6-2/TRBV6-3	.	TRBJ2-6	TGTGCCAGCAGCCCGCAAGGATACGACTCCGGGACTGCAACTCTCTCTGGGGCCAACGTCCTGACTTTC	CASSPQGYDSGTATLSGANVLTF
.	TRBV4-3	.	TRBJ1-6	TGCGCCAGCAGCCAAGACCGAGCAGCGACTTCGGGCACCCTCCACTTT	CASSQDRAATSGTLHF
TRBD2	TRBV20-1	few	TRBJ2-5	TGCAGTGCCCGTCTAGCGGGGGGGGACTTAGAGACCCAGTACTTC	CSARLAGGDLETQYF
TRBD2	TRBV5-1	.	TRBJ2-7	TGCGCCAGCAGGCAGGGACTATCCTACGAGCAGTACTTC	CASRQGLSYEQYF
.	TRBV7-2	.	TRBJ2-1	TGTGCCAGCAGCTTAATACTAGCCAATGAGCAGTTCTTC	CASSLILANEQFF
.	TRBV6-2/TRBV6-3	.	TRBJ1-5	TGTGCCAGCACGCCGGATGGGGTCGGCAATCAGCCCCAGCATTTT	CASTPDGVGNQPQHF
.	TRBV7-6	.	TRBJ2-5	TGTGCCAGCAGCTTAGCGAGGTCGTACCAAGAGACCCAGTACTTC	CASSLARSYQETQYF
TRBD1	TRBV6-2/TRBV6-3	.	TRBJ2-1	TGTGCCAGCATAAAATCAGGGGGCCCATACAATGAGCAGTTCTTC	CASIKSGGPYNEQFF
.	TRBV20-1	.	TRBJ1-1	TGCAGTGCTAGAGATTCGGGAAGCACTGAAGCTTTCTTT	CSARDSGSTEAFF
.	TRBV20-1	.	TRBJ1-2	TGCAGTGCTGGGGACCCTCTACCGCCTTATGGCTACACCTTC	CSAGDPLPPYGYTF
.	TRBV6-5	.	TRBJ2-1	TGTGCCAGCAGTTACTCGAGCAATGAGCAGTTCTTC	CASSYSSNEQFF
TRBD1	TRBV15	.	TRBJ2-1	TGTGCCACCAGCAGAGCAAGGACAGGCAATGAGCAGTTCTTC	CATSRARTGNEQFF
.	TRBV19	few	TRBJ2-6	TGTGCCAGTAGTATTCCAGTACCCTCTGGGGCCAACGTCCTGACTTTC	CASSIPVPSGANVLTF
.	TRBV4-1	.	TRBJ2-5	TGCGCCAGCAGCCAAGGCTTACAGAGTGCTCAAGGGGCCCAGTACTTC	CASSQGLQSAQGAQYF
.	TRBV11-3	.	TRBJ2-2	TGTGCCAGCAGCTCCGAGGGGGGCGTCACCGGGGAGCTGTTTTTT	CASSSEGGVTGELFF
.	TRBV5-1	few	TRBJ2-3	TGCGCCAGCAGCTTGGGGCGTCCCACAGATACGCAGTATTTT	CASSLGRPTDTQYF
TRBD1	TRBV5-1	.	TRBJ2-2	TGCGCCAGCAGCTTGAGCGTTGGGACAGGGGGCGCCGGGGAGCTGTTTTTT	CASSLSVGTGGAGELFF
.	TRBV6-2/TRBV6-3	many	TRBJ1-5	TGTGCCAGCAGGCGGGGGTGGGAGGATCAGCCCCAGCATTTT	CASRRGWEDQPQHF
TRBD1	TRBV12-3/TRBV12-4	.	TRBJ2-1	TGTGCCAGCAGTCCAGGGACAGGGGGCAGGAATGAGCAGTTCTTC	CASSPGTGGRNEQFF
.	TRBV4-2	.	TRBJ2-2	TGTGCCAGCAGCCCCCCCTCGGGGGGCGCGAACACCGGGGAGCTGTTTTTT	CASSPPSGGANTGELFF
.	TRBV4-3	few	TRBJ1-1	TGCGCCAGCAGCCAAGAAGAGGACACGAACACTGAAGCTTTCTTT	CASSQEEDTNTEAFF
.	TRBV12-3/TRBV12-4	few	TRBJ1-6	TGTGCCAGCAGTGGGTGGACAGATAATTCACCCCTCCACTTT	CASSGWTDNSPLHF